The 26 T cell receptor beta chains below come from one sample, sequenced in a study of T cells after yellow fever vaccination (dated by TCRdb to the late 2010s). The protocol used for the library was 5' RACE. Data came from an Illumina HiSeq 2500. Through fastp at Q25 and MiXCR, TCRdb rebuilt clones from the public reads, retaining in-frame beta chains. Every CDR3 protein is listed once, alongside the most common genes and DNA of its rows. Recorded for this sample are roughly 96,000 distinct CDR3 sequences; over 8% of them occurred a single time. The ten largest make up approximately 15% of the sample. The treatment or condition label on this specimen signifies: live attenuated yellow fever vaccine strain. This specimen consisted of CD8+ T cells not binding an NS4B(214-222) dextramer, sorted from PBMCs, obtained approximately 16 days after the first yellow fever vaccination. This sample's cell subset or site label indicates: NS4B epitope dextramer-negative CD8 T cells. The source of these receptors is a man aged 18 to 30 who received the YFV17D yellow fever vaccine.

This clonotype was counted between two and nine times. The rearrangement uses TRBV4-3 and TRBJ2-7; D gene unclear. The CDR3 contains 14 residues. The germline V and J ends were trimmed by 3 bases and 3 bases, with 12 bases remaining between them. Germline lookup yields CDR1 LGHNA and CDR2 YSLEER. CDR3 DNA: TGCGCCAGCAGCCAGGTAACCGGGTACTACGAGCAGTACTTC. Encoded protein: CASSQVTGYYEQYF.

This clonotype was seen more than once but under ten times. The rearrangement joins TRBV3-1 to TRBJ1-2; D might be TRBD1 (5 bases). The V end lost 6 bases, the J end lost 3 bases, and 8 bases lay between the germline ends. This CDR3 has 12 residues. Looked up from germline, CDR1 is LGHDT and CDR2 is YNNKEL (reference sequence). CDR3 amino acids: CASRGTDYGYTF. The CDR3 bases are TGTGCCAGCAGGGGGACGGACTATGGCTACACCTTC.

The rearrangement joins TRBV20-1 to TRBJ2-3; 13 nucleotides line up with TRBD2. J gave up 2 bases and V 6 bases, and 11 bases lay outside the gene matches. This CDR3 spans 17 amino acids. Per the germline V gene, CDR1 is DFQATT and CDR2 is SNEGSKA (reference sequence). This chain's CDR3 is CSAATSGGTLYTDTQYF. DNA of the CDR3: TGCAGTGCCGCGACTAGCGGGGGGACCCTCTACACAGATACGCAGTATTTT.

This clonotype was observed many times. The CDR3 here is CASIARTAWGYGYTF. The CDR3 DNA reads TGTGCCAGCATCGCGAGGACGGCCTGGGGTTATGGCTACACCTTC. The chain combines TRBV5-6 with TRBJ1-2; D unclear. Trimming took off 6 bases at V and 5 bases at J, with 20 bases between the two ends. Per the germline V gene, CDR1 is SGHDT and CDR2 is YYEEEE. This CDR3 has 15 amino acids. Full variable domain (missing parts from reference TRBV5-6 and TRBJ1-2): DAGVTQSPTHLIKTRGQQVTLRCSPKSGHDTVSWYQQALGQGPQFIFQYYEEEERQRGNFPDRFSGHQFPNYSSELNVNALLLGDSALYLCASIARTAWGYGYTFGSGTRLTVV.

The sample holds a few counts of this clonotype. V is TRBV7-2 and J is TRBJ1-2; D gene unclear. Germline CDR1 reads SGHTA; CDR2 reads FQGNSA. V gave up 3 bases and J gave up 4 bases, with 9 bases separating them. The CDR3 loop spans 13 amino acids. Here the CDR3 reads CASSFPGTYGYTF. The CDR3, as DNA: TGTGCCAGCAGCTTTCCGGGAACCTATGGCTACACCTTC.

In its sample, this clonotype was seen a few times. This rearrangement joins TRBV28 to TRBJ2-2; D remains unclear. CDR1 and CDR2 (germline): MDHEN, SYDVKM. This CDR3 has 16 residues. Trimming removed 2 bases at V and 6 bases at J, with 16 bases between. The CDR3 here is CASSLDVGSKPGELFF. DNA for the CDR3: TGTGCCAGCAGTTTAGATGTGGGATCGAAACCCGGGGAGCTGTTTTTT. Full variable domain (rest looked up from reference TRBV28 and TRBJ2-2): DVKVTQSSRYLVKRTGEKVFLECVQDMDHENMFWYRQDPGLGLRLIYFSYDVKMKEKGDIPEGYSVSREKKERFSLILESASTNQTSMYLCASSLDVGSKPGELFFGEGSRLTVL.

The rearrangement links TRBV7-8 to TRBJ2-2, with 9 bases matching TRBD1. V shed 5 bases, J shed 6 bases, and the junction held 13 bases outside the gene matches. Germline-derived CDR1 and CDR2 are SGHVS and FQNEAQ. The CDR3 consists of 17 residues. The CDR3 here is CASSPWTGATLAGELFF. CDR3 DNA: TGTGCCAGCAGCCCCTGGACAGGGGCGACCTTAGCCGGGGAGCTGTTTTTT.

The chain joins TRBV6-1 to TRBJ2-5, with 9 bases matching TRBD1. J was trimmed by 0 bases and V by 5 bases; bases with no gene match: 1. Germline CDR1 reads MNHNS; CDR2 reads SASEGT. The CDR3 totals 14 residues. The CDR3 DNA follows: TGTGCCAGCAGTAGGACAGGGGACCAAGAGACCCAGTACTTC. Amino acid sequence: CASSRTGDQETQYF.

This clonotype was picked up a small number of times. The chain is built from TRBV4-1 and TRBJ2-3, with 7 bases that match TRBD1. The germline V gene has CDR1 MGHRA and CDR2 YSYEKL. The J segment lost 5 bases and the V segment lost 2 bases, leaving 10 bases of the junction unmatched. The CDR3 has 16 amino acids. This CDR3 is CASSQPTQGMGDTQYF. CDR3 coding DNA: TGCGCCAGCAGCCAACCGACACAGGGGATGGGAGATACGCAGTATTTT.

As for this clonotype: The junction departs from germline at one end; a sequencing error may be responsible. The chain uses TRBV10-3 and TRBJ2-7; D is unresolved. CDR3 length: 13 amino acids. Germline V gene sequence: CDR1 ENHRY, CDR2 SYGVKD. The CDR3 reads CAISQSESYEQCF. CDR3 DNA sequence: TGTGCCATCTCGCAGTCGGAATCCTACGAGCAGTGCTTC.

This clonotype appeared a few times. In DNA, the CDR3 is TGTGCCAGCTCACCACCGGTCGGCTCCTACGAGCAGTACTTC. This sequence encodes CASSPPVGSYEQYF. V usage is TRBV18 and J usage is TRBJ2-7; D unclear. Germline V CDR1 and CDR2: KGHSH, LQKENI. CDR3 length equals 14 residues. The ends were cut back, 0 bases at V and 0 bases at J, with 6 bases in the middle.

This clonotype was detected ten times or more. CDR3 in DNA: TGTGCCAGCAGTTATAGCAGCTCTGGGGCCAACGTCCTGACTTTC. It translates to CASSYSSSGANVLTF. The chain combines TRBV6-2 or TRBV6-3 with TRBJ2-6; no firm D call. V was clipped by 3 bases and J by 0 bases, with 6 bases between them. Looked up from germline, CDR1 is MNHEY and CDR2 is SVGEGT. The CDR3 totals 15 residues.

The chain employs TRBV11-2 and TRBJ2-1; tentative D call: TRBD1 (5 bases). This CDR3 spans 13 amino acids. The V gene's germline CDR1 is SGHAT and CDR2 FQNNGV. The V end was cut by 7 bases, the J end by 1 base, with 8 bases between. CDR3 nucleotides: TGTGCCAGCAATGGGGCGTCCTACAATGAGCAGTTCTTC. It specifies CASNGASYNEQFF.

In this sample, this clonotype turned up a few times. The chain has TRBV4-1 and TRBJ2-7; 9 positions agree with TRBD2. Per germline, CDR1 MGHRA and CDR2 YSYEKL. Trimming cost V 4 bases and J 6 bases; bases outside gene matches: 7. CDR3 size: 14 residues. CDR3 amino acids: CASSPLAGSGEQYV. As DNA, the CDR3 is TGCGCCAGCAGCCCCCTAGCGGGGTCAGGCGAGCAGTACGTC.

This clonotype has a handful of counts. V usage is TRBV4-3 and J usage is TRBJ2-2; 7 bases align to TRBD1. After removal of 3 bases from V and 4 bases from J, the junction contained 8 bases not matched to a gene. Germline V gene sequence: CDR1 LGHNA, CDR2 YSLEER. The CDR3 is made up of 16 amino acids. This CDR3 reads CASSQDRRRRTGELFF. CDR3 nucleotide sequence: TGCGCCAGCAGCCAGGACAGGAGACGGCGCACCGGGGAGCTGTTTTTT.

This clonotype occurred a few times. The chain joins TRBV6-2 or TRBV6-3 to TRBJ2-3; D is undetermined. The V gene lost 6 bases and the J gene lost 2 bases, with 12 bases spanning the gap. The CDR3 runs to 14 residues. Germline V gene sequence: CDR1 MNHEY, CDR2 SVGEGT. The CDR3 DNA reads as TGTGCCAGCAGCCCCCTAGAGTCCACAGATACGCAGTATTTT. Its protein is CASSPLESTDTQYF.

This chain joins TRBV27 and TRBJ1-4, with D maybe TRBD1 (5 bases). The germline V and J ends were trimmed by 6 bases and 4 bases, with 15 bases remaining between them. Germline CDR1 MNHEY, CDR2 SMNVEV (reference sequence). The CDR3 covers 15 residues. Written as DNA, the CDR3 is TGTGCCAGCAGATCATCCGGGACCGGTAATGAAAAACTGTTTTTT. It translates to CASRSSGTGNEKLFF.

This clonotype was recorded at least ten times. The V gene is TRBV12-3 or TRBV12-4, the J gene TRBJ2-3; a weak D match, TRBD2 (5 bases). The CDR3 runs to 13 residues. Trimming removed 7 bases from V and 0 bases from J, with 8 bases in between. The CDR3 region has the DNA TGTGCCAGCACCTGGACTAGCACAGATACGCAGTATTTT. Protein: CASTWTSTDTQYF.

The sample holds a few counts of this clonotype. CDR3 bases: TGTGCCAGCTCCGGGGACAGGGTCGACGAGCAGTACGTC. Protein: CASSGDRVDEQYV. The chain joins TRBV6-4 to TRBJ2-7, with 9 positions matching TRBD1. CDR3 length equals 13 residues. Trimming cost V 8 bases and J 5 bases; bases outside gene matches: 7. Germline V gene data show CDR1 as MRHNA and CDR2 as SNTAGT.

This clonotype was detected many times. The CDR3 region is CSVVAGTDTQYF. The CDR3 DNA reads as TGCAGCGTTGTGGCGGGCACAGATACGCAGTATTTT. The chain employs TRBV29-1 and TRBJ2-3; D is undetermined. Trimming pared 4 bases from V and 1 base from J, leaving 6 bases between. The CDR3 runs to 12 residues. CDR1 and CDR2 from the germline V gene are SQVTM and ANQGSEA.

The table lists this clonotype with many counts. The rearrangement uses TRBV2 and TRBJ2-2; D possibly corresponds to TRBD2 (7 bases). This CDR3 comprises 15 residues. The V end lost 3 bases, the J end lost 6 bases, and 14 bases lay between the germline ends. The V gene's germline CDR1 is SNHLY and CDR2 FYNNEI. CDR3 nucleotides: TGTGCCAGCAGTGACGCGGGGGCGACCTCCGGGGAGCTGTTTTTT. It encodes CASSDAGATSGELFF.

The V gene is TRBV10-2, the J gene TRBJ1-1; 8 positions match TRBD1. With V trimmed by 7 bases and J by 3 bases, 10 bases remained unmatched. This CDR3 has 15 residues. Germline lookup yields CDR1 WSHSY and CDR2 SAAADI. Written as DNA, the CDR3 is TGCGCCAGCACGACCCAGGGGGCACGGTACACTGAAGCTTTCTTT. Its translation: CASTTQGARYTEAFF.

CDR3 sequence reads: CASSFKWEAGSRTDTQYF. DNA of the CDR3: TGTGCCAGCAGCTTTAAATGGGAGGCGGGGAGCCGCACAGATACGCAGTATTTT. The chain joins TRBV11-1 to TRBJ2-3, with D perhaps TRBD2 (6 bases). The germline CDR1 and CDR2 sequences are SGHAT and FQDESV (reference sequence). V was clipped by 3 bases and J by 1 base, with 20 bases between them. This CDR3 has 18 residues.

The chain joins TRBV7-3 to TRBJ1-1, with D maybe TRBD1 (6 bases). CDR1 and CDR2 (germline): SGHTA, FQGTGA. The V gene lost 5 bases and the J gene lost 1 base, with 11 bases spanning the gap. CDR3 size: 14 residues. The CDR3 reads CASSVGTQNTEAFF. The CDR3 nucleotides are TGTGCCAGCAGCGTAGGGACACAGAACACTGAAGCTTTCTTT.

This clonotype was detected only a few times. This chain links TRBV4-1 with TRBJ2-3; D is unresolved. Germline V lookup: CDR1 MGHRA, CDR2 YSYEKL. V was clipped by 0 bases and J by 0 bases, with 7 bases between them. The CDR3 consists of 15 residues. The CDR3 sequence is CASSQEPLSTDTQYF. In DNA, the CDR3 is TGCGCCAGCAGCCAAGAGCCCCTAAGCACAGATACGCAGTATTTT.

The chain combines TRBV20-1 with TRBJ2-3; D possibly uses TRBD1 or TRBD2 (6 bases each). The CDR3 runs to 15 residues. The germline V and J ends were trimmed by 3 bases and 4 bases, with 17 bases remaining between them. In germline, CDR1 is DFQATT, CDR2 SNEGSKA (reference sequence). CDR3 loop: CSARGGWGLADTQYF. DNA of the CDR3: TGCAGTGCTAGGGGGGGTTGGGGGCTGGCAGATACGCAGTATTTT.